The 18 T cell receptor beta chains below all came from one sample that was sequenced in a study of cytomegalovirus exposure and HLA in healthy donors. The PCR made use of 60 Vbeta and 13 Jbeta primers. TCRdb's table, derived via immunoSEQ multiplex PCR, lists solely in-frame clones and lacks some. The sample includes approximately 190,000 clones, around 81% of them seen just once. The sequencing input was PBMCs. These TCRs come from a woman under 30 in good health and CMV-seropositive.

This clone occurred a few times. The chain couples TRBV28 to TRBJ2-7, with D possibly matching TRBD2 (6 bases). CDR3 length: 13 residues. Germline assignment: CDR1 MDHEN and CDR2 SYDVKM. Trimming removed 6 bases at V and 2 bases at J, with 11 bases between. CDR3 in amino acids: CASRHPGAYEQYF. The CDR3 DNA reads TGTGCCAGCAGGCATCCGGGGGCCTACGAGCAGTACTTC.

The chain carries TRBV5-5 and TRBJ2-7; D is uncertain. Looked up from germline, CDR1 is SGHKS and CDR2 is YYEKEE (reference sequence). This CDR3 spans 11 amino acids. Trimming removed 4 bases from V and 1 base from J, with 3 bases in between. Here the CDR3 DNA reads TGTGCCAGCAGCCCATCCTACGAGCAGTACTTC. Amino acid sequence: CASSPSYEQYF.

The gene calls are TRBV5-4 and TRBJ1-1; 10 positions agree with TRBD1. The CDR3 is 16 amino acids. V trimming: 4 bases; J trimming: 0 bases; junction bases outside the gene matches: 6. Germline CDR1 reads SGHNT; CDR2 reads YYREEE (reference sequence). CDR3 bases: TGTGCCAGCAGCCCCGGACAGGGGGGTTTGAACACTGAAGCTTTCTTT. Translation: CASSPGQGGLNTEAFF.

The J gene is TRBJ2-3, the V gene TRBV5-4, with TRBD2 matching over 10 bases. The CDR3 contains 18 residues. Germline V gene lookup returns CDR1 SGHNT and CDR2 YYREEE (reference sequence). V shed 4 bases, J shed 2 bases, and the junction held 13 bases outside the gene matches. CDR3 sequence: CASSREPQRGGFTDTQYF. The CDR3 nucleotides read TGTGCCAGCAGCCGAGAACCACAGCGGGGGGGTTTCACAGATACGCAGTATTTT.

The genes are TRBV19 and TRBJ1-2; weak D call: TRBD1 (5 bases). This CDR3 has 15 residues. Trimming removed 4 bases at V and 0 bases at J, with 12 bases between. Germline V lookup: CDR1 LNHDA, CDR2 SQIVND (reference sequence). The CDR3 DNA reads TGTGCCAGTAGTAGTCGGGACTCCGCTAACTATGGCTACACCTTC. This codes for CASSSRDSANYGYTF. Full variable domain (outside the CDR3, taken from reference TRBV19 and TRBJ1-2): DGGITQSPKYLFRKEGQNVTLSCEQNLNHDAMYWYRQDPGQGLRLIYYSQIVNDFQKGDIAEGYSVSREKKESFPLTVTSAQKNPTAFYLCASSSRDSANYGYTFGSGTRLTVV.

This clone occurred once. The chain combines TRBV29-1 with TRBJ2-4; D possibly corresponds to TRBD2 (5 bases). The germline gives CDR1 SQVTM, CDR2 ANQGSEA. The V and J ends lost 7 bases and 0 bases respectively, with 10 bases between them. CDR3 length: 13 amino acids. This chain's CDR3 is CSASGLAKNIQYF. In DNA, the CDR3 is TGCAGCGCCAGCGGACTAGCCAAAAACATTCAGTACTTC.

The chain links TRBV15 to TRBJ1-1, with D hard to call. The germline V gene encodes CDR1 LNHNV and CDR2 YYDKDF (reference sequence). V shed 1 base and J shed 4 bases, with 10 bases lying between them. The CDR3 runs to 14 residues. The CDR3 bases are TGTGCCACCAGCAGAGGCGGGAGAGGCACTGAAGCTTTCTTT. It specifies CATSRGGRGTEAFF. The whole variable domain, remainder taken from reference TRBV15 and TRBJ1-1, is DAMVIQNPRYQVTQFGKPVTLSCSQTLNHNVMYWYQQKSSQAPKLLFHYYDKDFNNEADTPDNFQSRRPNTSFCFLDIRSPGLGDTAMYLCATSRGGRGTEAFFGQGTRLTVV.

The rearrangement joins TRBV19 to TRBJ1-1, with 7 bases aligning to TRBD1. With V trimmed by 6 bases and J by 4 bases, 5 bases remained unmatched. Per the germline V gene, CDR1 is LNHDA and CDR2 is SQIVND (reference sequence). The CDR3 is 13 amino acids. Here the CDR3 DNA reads TGTGCCAGTAGCCCACAGGGGAGCACTGAAGCTTTCTTT. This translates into CASSPQGSTEAFF.

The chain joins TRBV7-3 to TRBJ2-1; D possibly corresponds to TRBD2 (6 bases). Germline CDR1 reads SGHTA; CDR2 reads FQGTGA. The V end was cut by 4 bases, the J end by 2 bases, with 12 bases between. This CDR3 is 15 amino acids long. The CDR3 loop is CASSSNLAAYNEQFF. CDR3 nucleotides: TGTGCCAGCAGCTCCAACTTAGCGGCCTACAATGAGCAGTTCTTC.

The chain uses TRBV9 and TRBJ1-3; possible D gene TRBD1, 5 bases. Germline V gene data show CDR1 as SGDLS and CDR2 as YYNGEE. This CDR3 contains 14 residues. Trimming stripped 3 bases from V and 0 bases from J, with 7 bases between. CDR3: CASSAGGSGNTIYF. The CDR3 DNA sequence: TGTGCCAGCAGCGCCGGGGGCTCTGGAAACACCATATATTTT.

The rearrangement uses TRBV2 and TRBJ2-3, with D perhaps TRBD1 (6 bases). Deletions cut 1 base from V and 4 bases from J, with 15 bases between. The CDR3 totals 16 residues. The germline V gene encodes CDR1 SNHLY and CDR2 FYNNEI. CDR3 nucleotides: TGTGCCAGCAGTGAAGAAAACAGGCAGGGGTCAGATACGCAGTATTTT. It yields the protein CASSEENRQGSDTQYF.

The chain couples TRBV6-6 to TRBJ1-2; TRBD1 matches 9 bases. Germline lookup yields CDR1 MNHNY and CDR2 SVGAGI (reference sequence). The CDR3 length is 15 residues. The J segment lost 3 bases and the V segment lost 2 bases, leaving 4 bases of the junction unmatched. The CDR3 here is CASSYRDRVYYGYTF. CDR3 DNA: TGTGCCAGCAGTTACCGGGACAGGGTGTACTATGGCTACACCTTC.

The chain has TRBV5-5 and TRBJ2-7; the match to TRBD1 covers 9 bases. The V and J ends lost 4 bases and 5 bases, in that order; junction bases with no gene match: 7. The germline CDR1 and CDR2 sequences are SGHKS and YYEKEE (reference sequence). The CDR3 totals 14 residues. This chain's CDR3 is CASSRRTGVNEQYF. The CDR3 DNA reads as TGTGCCAGCAGCCGCAGGACAGGGGTAAACGAGCAGTACTTC. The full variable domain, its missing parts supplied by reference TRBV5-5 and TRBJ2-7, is DAGVTQSPTHLIKTRGQQVTLRCSPISGHKSVSWYQQVLGQGPQFIFQYYEKEERGRGNFPDRFSARQFPNYSSELNVNALLLGDSALYLCASSRRTGVNEQYFGPGTRLTVT.

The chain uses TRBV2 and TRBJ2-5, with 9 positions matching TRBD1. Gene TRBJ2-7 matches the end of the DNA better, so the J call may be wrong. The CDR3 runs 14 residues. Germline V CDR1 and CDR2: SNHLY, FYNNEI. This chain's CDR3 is CASQGQGGSYEQYF. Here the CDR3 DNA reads TGTGCCAGCCAGGGACAGGGAGGATCCTACGAGCAGTACTTC.

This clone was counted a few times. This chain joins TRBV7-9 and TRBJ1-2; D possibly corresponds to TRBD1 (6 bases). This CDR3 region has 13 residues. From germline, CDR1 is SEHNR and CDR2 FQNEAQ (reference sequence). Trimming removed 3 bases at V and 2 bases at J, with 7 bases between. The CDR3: CASSLRGNYGYTF. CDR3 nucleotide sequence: TGTGCCAGCAGCTTGAGGGGGAACTATGGCTACACCTTC.

The CDR3 here is CASSVGVGDTSTDTQYF. In nucleotides, the CDR3 is TGTGCCAGCAGCGTAGGTGTCGGGGATACTAGCACAGATACGCAGTATTTT. The chain joins TRBV9 to TRBJ2-3, with a weak D call TRBD2 (5 bases). V lost 0 bases and J 0 bases, leaving 14 bases between the germline ends. The CDR3 spans 17 residues. Germline CDR1 SGDLS, CDR2 YYNGEE.

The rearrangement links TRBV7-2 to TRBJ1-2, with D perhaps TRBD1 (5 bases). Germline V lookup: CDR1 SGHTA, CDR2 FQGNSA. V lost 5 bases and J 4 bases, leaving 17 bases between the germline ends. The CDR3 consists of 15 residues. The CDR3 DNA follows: TGTGCCAGCAGCCCCCCCGGCAGGGCTCTCTATGGCTACACCTTC. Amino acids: CASSPPGRALYGYTF.

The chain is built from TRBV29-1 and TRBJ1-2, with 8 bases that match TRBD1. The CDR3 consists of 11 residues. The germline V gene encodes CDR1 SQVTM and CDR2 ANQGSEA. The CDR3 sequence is CRGGGQGGYTF. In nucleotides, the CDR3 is TGCAGAGGGGGCGGACAGGGAGGCTACACCTTC.